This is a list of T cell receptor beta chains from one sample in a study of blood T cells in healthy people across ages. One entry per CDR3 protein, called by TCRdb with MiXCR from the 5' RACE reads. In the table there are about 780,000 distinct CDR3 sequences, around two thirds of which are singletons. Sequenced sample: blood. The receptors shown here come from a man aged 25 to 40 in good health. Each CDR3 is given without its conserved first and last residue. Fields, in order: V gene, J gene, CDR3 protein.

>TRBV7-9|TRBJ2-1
ASSRSGGHNEQF
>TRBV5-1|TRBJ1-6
ASSMGQGLDSPLH
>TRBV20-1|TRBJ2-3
SATGMPEDTQY
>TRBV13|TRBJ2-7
ASSLVDSSYEQY
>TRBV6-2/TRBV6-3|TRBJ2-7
ASRVEGTPSYEQY
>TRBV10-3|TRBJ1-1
AISEIGGTEAF
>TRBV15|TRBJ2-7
ATRRTNYEQY
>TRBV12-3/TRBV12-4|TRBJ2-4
ASSPGSLRAKNIQY
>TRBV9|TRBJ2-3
ASSPSGGTSIDTQY
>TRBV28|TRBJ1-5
ASSPDRPQH
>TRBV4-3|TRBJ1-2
ASSQTGTANYGYT
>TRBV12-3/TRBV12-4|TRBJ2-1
ASSLGQGGTYNEQF
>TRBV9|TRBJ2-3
ASSVGSGTATDTQY
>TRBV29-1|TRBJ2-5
SVPVGTGQETQY
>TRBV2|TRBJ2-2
ASTRGGSGELF
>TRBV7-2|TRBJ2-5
AGSLGTSGVRETQY
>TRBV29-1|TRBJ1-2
SVATTGVDYGYT
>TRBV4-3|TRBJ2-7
ASSQGDRVTYEQY
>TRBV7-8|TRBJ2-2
ASSYSSGTTFATGELF
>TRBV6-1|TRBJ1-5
ASCRDRGRLGNQPQH
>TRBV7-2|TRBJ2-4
ASSYTSEGKDVQY
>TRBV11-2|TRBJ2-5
ASSLAAGYLETQY
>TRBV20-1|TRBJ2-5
SAPGQGSDEQY
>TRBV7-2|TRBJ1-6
ASSHPGDGSPLH
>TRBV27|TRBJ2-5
ASTTTGRYSGETQY
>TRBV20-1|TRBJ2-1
SAGGGANNEQF
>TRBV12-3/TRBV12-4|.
ASSQPGTTYEQY
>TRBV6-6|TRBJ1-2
ASSPGQSNYGYT
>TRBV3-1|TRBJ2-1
ASSQRFGHNEQF
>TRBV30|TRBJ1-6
AWSVQADKPLH
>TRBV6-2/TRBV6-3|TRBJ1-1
ASRTGQSEAF
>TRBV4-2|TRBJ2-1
ASSQLKQGHGEQF
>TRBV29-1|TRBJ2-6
SVKQGSGANVLT
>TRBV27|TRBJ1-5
ASSLLRGGQPQH
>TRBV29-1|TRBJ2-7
SAGNDYEQY
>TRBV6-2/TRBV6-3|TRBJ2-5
ASLLTPLRETQY
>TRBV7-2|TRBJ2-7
ASSLGGGTVSYEQY
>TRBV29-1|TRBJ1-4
SGGTATNEKLF
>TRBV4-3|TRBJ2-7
ASSQGTAGGSEQY
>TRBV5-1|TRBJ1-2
ASSPSTGNNYGYT
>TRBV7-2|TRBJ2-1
ASSSGQGLNNEQF
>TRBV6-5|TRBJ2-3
ASKTQTRTSTDTQY
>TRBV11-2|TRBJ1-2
AGSQTGTRYGYT
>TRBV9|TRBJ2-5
ASGPGTGVDEQY
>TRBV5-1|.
ASSGGQGRTYEQY
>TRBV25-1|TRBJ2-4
VSSDRDRGREQY
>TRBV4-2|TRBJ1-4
ASSQEAEKLF
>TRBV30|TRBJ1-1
AWTYTEAF
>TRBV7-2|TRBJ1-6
ASSLAPRSNSPLH
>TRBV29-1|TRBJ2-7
SVPGTRGSYEQY
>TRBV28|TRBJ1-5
ASSFYRHQPQH
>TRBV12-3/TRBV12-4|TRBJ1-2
ASSLYT
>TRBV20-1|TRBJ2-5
SAERGGLQTQY
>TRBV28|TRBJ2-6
ASSFHGRGSSGANVLT
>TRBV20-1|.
SAGGTADYEQY
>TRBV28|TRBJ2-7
ASSLRGLREGYEQY
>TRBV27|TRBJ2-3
ASSLIGHTQY